These 25 T cell receptor beta chains came from one sample sequenced in a study of T-cell reconstitution after alpha-beta-depleted transplantation in children. The library targeted TCRbeta and was prepared with unique molecular identifiers. TCRdb recomputed calls from the PCR reads with MiXCR, one row per CDR3 protein. The table lists some 100,000 distinct CDR3 sequences, 15% to 19% of them singletons. This specimen was PBMCs, mostly from graft donor cells, taken 180 days after TCRalphabeta/CD19-depleted stem cell transplant. These receptors all stem from a male patient aged 2 to 9 who had a stem cell transplant for acute lymphoblastic leukemia, so the T cells may come from the graft donor.

This clonotype has a handful of counts. The rearrangement joins TRBV20-1 to TRBJ2-5; D may correspond to TRBD1 or TRBD2 (5 bases each). Germline-derived CDR1 and CDR2 are DFQATT and SNEGSKA (reference sequence). The CDR3 length is 15 residues. Between the trimmed V and J ends, which lost 2 bases and 2 bases, there was a span of 15 bases. The CDR3 region is CSARRSGTRQETQYF. CDR3 bases: TGCAGTGCTAGACGCTCCGGGACGCGACAAGAGACCCAGTACTTC.

This clonotype ranks as medium-sized (0.01 to 0.1%). The chain uses TRBV12-3 or TRBV12-4 and TRBJ2-2; no firm D call. The ends were cut back, 5 bases at V and 0 bases at J, with 7 bases in the middle. This CDR3 is 14 amino acids long. The CDR3 is CASSIYPNTGELFF. Written as DNA, the CDR3 is TGTGCCAGCAGTATCTATCCGAACACCGGGGAGCTGTTTTTT.

This clonotype was recorded a few times. The chain links TRBV5-1 to TRBJ2-1; 11 bases fit TRBD2. V shed 0 bases, J shed 7 bases, and the junction held 15 bases outside the gene matches. Germline values: CDR1 SGHRS, CDR2 YFSETQ. The CDR3 covers 19 residues. The CDR3 DNA reads TGCGCCAGCAGCTTGGCCGATCCGCGGCTAGCGGGGGGTTGGAATGAGCAGTTCTTC. Translating it yields CASSLADPRLAGGWNEQFF.

This clonotype turned up a few times. The chain joins TRBV7-6 to TRBJ1-3, with D uncertain. The length of the CDR3 is 15 residues. With 2 bases removed from V and 0 bases from J, the gap between germline ends came to 8 bases. Germline CDR1 SGHVS, CDR2 FNYEAQ. DNA for the CDR3: TGTGCCAGCAGCTTAAACTCCGGCTCTGGAAACACCATATATTTT. Encoded protein: CASSLNSGSGNTIYF.

This clonotype was recorded a few times. J is TRBJ1-1 and V is TRBV5-1; possibly TRBD1 for D (5 bases). Trimming took off 0 bases at V and 1 base at J, with 10 bases between the two ends. The CDR3 covers 15 residues. The germline CDR1 and CDR2 sequences are SGHRS and YFSETQ. CDR3 residues: CASSLEDTTNTEAFF. CDR3 nucleotide sequence: TGCGCCAGCAGCTTGGAGGACACCACGAACACTGAAGCTTTCTTT.

This clonotype was counted many times. The DNA of the CDR3 is TGCAGTGCTAGAGATCCGGCGACAGGGTTTTTAGCTGGCTACACCTTC. This gives the protein CSARDPATGFLAGYTF. The chain has TRBV20-1 and TRBJ1-2, with TRBD1 identical over 7 bases. CDR3 size: 16 residues. Germline V gives CDR1 DFQATT, CDR2 SNEGSKA (reference sequence). V was pared by 0 bases and J by 7 bases, with 14 bases of the junction left unmatched.

The CDR3 region has the DNA TGTGCCAGCTCGCCCGGACAGCACGAGCAGTACTTC. It specifies CASSPGQHEQYF. The genes are TRBV18 and TRBJ2-7, with TRBD1 as a possible D gene (6 bases). The CDR3 runs 12 residues. Germline V lookup: CDR1 KGHSH, CDR2 LQKENI. Trimming took 6 bases from V and 5 from J, leaving 11 bases between them.

The rearrangement joins TRBV15 to TRBJ1-1; TRBD1 might be the D (6 bases). Germline CDR1 reads LNHNV; CDR2 reads YYDKDF (reference sequence). The V end lost 1 base, the J end lost 0 bases, and 18 bases lay between the germline ends. The CDR3 has 18 residues. The CDR3 sequence: CATSRAGPGAKVNTEAFF. The CDR3 DNA sequence: TGTGCCACCAGCAGAGCGGGCCCGGGGGCAAAGGTGAACACTGAAGCTTTCTTT.

This clonotype was detected many times. The chain joins TRBV29-1 to TRBJ2-1; D is unresolved. The V end lost 7 bases, the J end lost 4 bases, and 8 bases lay between the germline ends. CDR1 is SQVTM, CDR2 ANQGSEA, per germline. CDR3 size: 11 residues. The CDR3, as DNA: TGCAGCGCCGACATATACAATGAGCAGTTCTTC. Protein sequence: CSADIYNEQFF.

The chain links TRBV20-1 to TRBJ2-2; 11 nucleotides line up with TRBD2. CDR1 and CDR2 (germline): DFQATT, SNEGSKA (reference sequence). J gave up 3 bases and V 6 bases, and 6 bases lay outside the gene matches. This CDR3 has 15 amino acids. CDR3 loop: CSARLAGGHTGELFF. CDR3 sequence (DNA): TGCAGTGCCCGCCTAGCGGGGGGACACACCGGGGAGCTGTTTTTT.

By sample share, this clonotype is medium-sized. V and J are TRBV20-1 and TRBJ2-5, with 7 bases lining up with TRBD2. The CDR3 has 16 amino acids. CDR1 is DFQATT, CDR2 SNEGSKA, per germline (reference sequence). V lost 6 bases, J lost 7 bases, and 20 bases stayed unmatched. CDR3 nucleotides: TGCAGTGCCCCCAAACCGGGTAGCGGGCTAGGTGCGACCCAGTACTTC. Translating it yields CSAPKPGSGLGATQYF.

The table lists this clonotype with a few counts. The V and J genes are TRBV20-1 and TRBJ2-1; TRBD2 matches 13 bases. Germline CDR1 and CDR2: DFQATT and SNEGSKA (reference sequence). The CDR3 spans 15 residues. Trimming at V came to 6 bases and at J to 1 base, leaving 3 bases not matched to a gene. This CDR3 is CSAPLAGGSYNEQFF. Written as DNA, the CDR3 is TGCAGTGCACCACTAGCGGGGGGGTCCTACAATGAGCAGTTCTTC.

This sequence joins TRBV27 and TRBJ2-2; TRBD1 aligns across 7 bases. V gave up 11 bases and J gave up 7 bases; unmatched junction bases: 10. The V gene's germline CDR1 is MNHEY and CDR2 SMNVEV (reference sequence). The CDR3 sequence is 13 residues long. The CDR3 here is CASRGNGGGELFF. CDR3 bases: TGTGCCTCCAGGGGGAATGGTGGCGGGGAGCTGTTTTTT.

Ten or more counts support this clonotype. The chain links TRBV18 to TRBJ1-4; no clear D gene. This CDR3 has 14 amino acids. V shed 3 bases and J shed 0 bases, with 5 bases lying between them. Germline V gene lookup returns CDR1 KGHSH and CDR2 LQKENI. The CDR3 spells CASSPGSTNEKLFF. DNA of the CDR3: TGTGCCAGCTCACCGGGATCAACTAATGAAAAACTGTTTTTT.

The genes are TRBV2 and TRBJ2-3; the D gene is possibly TRBD1 (6 bases). The CDR3 loop spans 13 amino acids. The V gene lost 11 bases and the J gene lost 2 bases, with 14 bases spanning the gap. CDR1 is SNHLY and CDR2 is FYNNEI in the germline V gene. In DNA, the CDR3 is TGTGCCGGAAGACAGGAGATCACAGATACGCAGTATTTT. Protein: CAGRQEITDTQYF. The full variable domain, completed using reference TRBV2 and TRBJ2-3, is EPEVTQTPSHQVTQMGQEVILRCVPISNHLYFYWYRQILGQKVEFLVSFYNNEISEKSEIFDDQFSVERPDGSNFTLKIRSTKLEDSAMYFCAGRQEITDTQYFGPGTRLTVL.

V usage is TRBV2 and J usage is TRBJ2-3; TRBD2 aligns across 7 bases. This CDR3 region has 12 residues. CDR1 and CDR2 from the germline V gene are SNHLY and FYNNEI. V was pared by 8 bases and J by 8 bases, with 7 bases of the junction left unmatched. The CDR3 coding sequence is TGTGCCAGCCTTGAGAGCGGGGTTACGCAGTATTTT. Protein: CASLESGVTQYF.

CDR3 in DNA: TGCGCCAGCAGCTGGGGACAGACTGAAGCTTTCTTT. Its protein product is CASSWGQTEAFF. The chain couples TRBV5-1 to TRBJ1-1, with 7 nucleotides matching TRBD1. Germline V lookup: CDR1 SGHRS, CDR2 YFSETQ. The J segment lost 5 bases and the V segment lost 3 bases, leaving 1 base of the junction unmatched. The CDR3 is made up of 12 amino acids.

V gene TRBV5-1 combines with J gene TRBJ2-7; D is undetermined. CDR1 and CDR2 from the germline V gene are SGHRS and YFSETQ. Trimming stripped 4 bases from V and 0 bases from J, with 8 bases between. The CDR3 sequence is 13 residues long. The CDR3: CASSPLSSYEQYF. The DNA of the CDR3 is TGCGCCAGCAGCCCCCTAAGCTCCTACGAGCAGTACTTC.

The chain joins TRBV3-1 to TRBJ2-5; TRBD1 is a possible D gene (5 bases). The germline V and J ends were trimmed by 4 bases and 3 bases, with 9 bases remaining between them. This CDR3 has 13 amino acids. Germline V gene data show CDR1 as LGHDT and CDR2 as YNNKEL (reference sequence). The CDR3 sequence is CASSRQSKETQYF. CDR3 nucleotides: TGTGCCAGCAGCCGACAGTCCAAAGAGACCCAGTACTTC.

Only a few counts were recorded for this clonotype. The CDR3 coding sequence is TGCAGTGCTAGTCCTGGGGCCAACGTCCTGACTTTC. As protein: CSASPGANVLTF. The gene calls are TRBV20-1 and TRBJ2-6; D not certain. Trimming took off 3 bases at V and 2 bases at J, with 2 bases between the two ends. Germline-derived CDR1 and CDR2 are DFQATT and SNEGSKA (reference sequence). The length of the CDR3 is 12 residues.

This clonotype has only a few counts. The chain joins TRBV12-3 or TRBV12-4 to TRBJ2-2; D may match TRBD1 or TRBD2 (7 bases each). The CDR3 sequence is 15 residues long. V lost 5 bases and J 5 bases, leaving 15 bases between the germline ends. CDR3 sequence reads: CASSVQGGGTGELFF. The CDR3 nucleotides read TGTGCCAGCAGTGTTCAGGGGGGAGGGACCGGGGAGCTGTTTTTT.

For this clonotype: A much bigger clone sits one base away, suggesting this may be a read error. The V call is TRBV10-3, the J call TRBJ2-3, with D uncertain. Trimming took off 0 bases at V and 5 bases at J, with 9 bases between the two ends. Germline CDR1 ENHRY, CDR2 SYGVKD. This CDR3 has 14 residues. This CDR3 is CAISESRSRDTQYF. In DNA, the CDR3 is TGTGCCATCAGTGAGTCACGGTCCAGAGATACGCAGTATTTT.

This clonotype was detected a few times. The genes are TRBV7-9 and TRBJ2-2; possibly TRBD1 or TRBD2 for D (5 bases each). V was clipped by 5 bases and J by 6 bases, with 7 bases between them. The CDR3 is 12 amino acids. Germline V gene lookup returns CDR1 SEHNR and CDR2 FQNEAQ (reference sequence). As DNA, the CDR3 is TGTGCCAGCAGCGAGGGGTCCGGGGAGCTGTTTTTT. Residues: CASSEGSGELFF.

The chain uses TRBV11-2 and TRBJ2-7, with D unclear. The CDR3 has 14 residues. V dropped 0 bases and J dropped 3 bases, with 9 bases sitting between them. Germline V gene lookup returns CDR1 SGHAT and CDR2 FQNNGV. DNA of the CDR3: TGTGCCAGCAGCTTAGAGACATCCTTCTACGAGCAGTACTTC. Translating it yields CASSLETSFYEQYF.

This clonotype was picked up many times. The chain couples TRBV20-1 to TRBJ2-3, with TRBD2 matching 8 bases. Per germline, CDR1 DFQATT and CDR2 SNEGSKA (reference sequence). The CDR3 runs 13 residues. V shed 6 bases, J shed 2 bases, and the junction held 4 bases outside the gene matches. This CDR3 is CSAPTSDTDTQYF. Written as DNA, the CDR3 is TGCAGTGCCCCGACTAGCGACACAGATACGCAGTATTTT.